Presented here are 28 T cell receptor beta chains from one specimen sequenced in a study of blood T cell repertoires in COVID-19. Data came from immunoSEQ multiplex PCR; TCRdb stores just in-frame clones and leaves some out. This table holds a few hundred thousand clones, 75% to 85% found once. The sequenced sample consisted of peripheral blood. These receptor sequences come from a woman in her sixties or seventies with COVID-19, enrolled during active disease.

V is TRBV29-1 and J is TRBJ1-5; D possibly corresponds to TRBD1 (5 bases). Germline CDR1 reads SQVTM; CDR2 reads ANQGSEA. V was shortened by 6 bases and J by 4 bases, with 19 bases between the two germline ends. CDR3 length: 15 amino acids. CDR3 protein: CSVAFGGSGNQPQHF. CDR3 DNA: TGCAGCGTCGCCTTCGGGGGATCTGGTAATCAGCCCCAGCATTTT.

CDR3 sequence reads: CASSPSTGLSYEQYF. CDR3 sequence (DNA): TGTGCCAGCTCACCCTCGACAGGGTTGTCCTACGAGCAGTACTTC. The chain employs TRBV18 and TRBJ2-7; 7 bases line up with TRBD1. CDR3 length equals 15 residues. Per the germline V gene, CDR1 is KGHSH and CDR2 is LQKENI. After removal of 3 bases from V and 1 base from J, the junction contained 6 bases not matched to a gene.

The V gene is TRBV3-1 (or the pseudogene TRBV3-2), the J gene TRBJ1-3; weak D call: TRBD1 (5 bases). This CDR3 contains 17 residues. The V end lost 3 bases, the J end lost 4 bases, and 19 bases lay between the germline ends. From germline, CDR1 is LGHDT and CDR2 YNNKEL (reference sequence). CDR3 sequence reads: CASSHPFRGVGGNTIYF. The CDR3 DNA reads as TGTGCCAGCAGCCACCCGTTTCGGGGGGTCGGGGGAAACACCATATATTTT.

V gene TRBV7-2 combines with J gene TRBJ2-1, with 12 positions matching TRBD2. Germline-derived CDR1 and CDR2 are SGHTA and FQGNSA. The V segment lost 4 bases and the J segment 7 bases; nucleotides outside the gene matches: 11. CDR3 length equals 17 residues. The CDR3 spells CASSSASGRAVRNEQFF. CDR3 nucleotides: TGTGCCAGCAGCTCCGCTAGCGGGAGGGCCGTAAGGAATGAGCAGTTCTTC. The whole variable domain, filled in from reference TRBV7-2 and TRBJ2-1, reads GAGVSQSPSNKVTEKGKDVELRCDPISGHTALYWYRQSLGQGLEFLIYFQGNSAPDKSGLPSDRFSAERTGGSVSTLTIQRTQQEDSAVYLCASSSASGRAVRNEQFFGPGTRLTVL.

The chain has TRBV27 and TRBJ2-1, with TRBD2 identical over 9 bases. Trimming at V came to 2 bases and at J to 4 bases, leaving 12 bases not matched to a gene. The V gene's germline CDR1 is MNHEY and CDR2 SMNVEV (reference sequence). This CDR3 comprises 18 residues. CDR3 nucleotide sequence: TGTGCCAGCAGTTTAAGGATCGTTGGGACTAGCCAATACAATGAGCAGTTCTTC. Amino acid sequence: CASSLRIVGTSQYNEQFF.

The rearrangement joins TRBV5-6 to TRBJ2-6; D not certain. The CDR3 totals 15 residues. CDR1 and CDR2 from the germline V gene are SGHDT and YYEEEE. V was shortened by 2 bases and J by 0 bases, with 6 bases between the two germline ends. The DNA of the CDR3 is TGTGCCAGCAGCTTTGGCAGCTCTGGGGCCAACGTCCTGACTTTC. It encodes CASSFGSSGANVLTF.

The chain is built from TRBV29-1 and TRBJ2-2; TRBD2 matches at 13 bases. This CDR3 contains 17 residues. From germline, CDR1 is SQVTM and CDR2 ANQGSEA. Trimming cost V 7 bases and J 4 bases; bases outside gene matches: 12. CDR3 loop: CSGTGTSGEGPTGELFF. CDR3 DNA sequence: TGCAGCGGAACCGGGACTAGCGGGGAGGGTCCCACCGGGGAGCTGTTTTTT.

In the case of this clone: Distinct nucleotide sequences in the sample also encode this CDR3. The chain carries TRBV6-2 or TRBV6-3 and TRBJ2-5; 10 bases fit TRBD2. Germline CDR1 and CDR2: MNHEY and SVGEGT. There are 15 residues in the CDR3. The junction had 4 bases not matched to a gene; V was cut back by 4 bases and J by 2 bases. CDR3 in amino acids: CASSSPTSGQETQYF. The CDR3 DNA reads as TGTGCCAGCAGTTCTCCGACTAGCGGGCAAGAGACCCAGTACTTC.

The V and J genes are TRBV12-3 or TRBV12-4 and TRBJ1-2; D unclear. CDR3 length: 13 amino acids. Trimming took 3 bases from V and 4 from J, leaving 9 bases between them. The chain's CDR3 is CASSLTRGYGYTF. The CDR3 bases are TGTGCCAGCAGTTTGACGCGGGGCTATGGCTACACCTTC.

The chain employs TRBV28 and TRBJ2-7; 7 bases fit TRBD1. Germline V lookup: CDR1 MDHEN, CDR2 SYDVKM. Trimming took 6 bases from V and 7 from J; bases not matched to a gene: 9. This CDR3 is 13 amino acids long. In DNA, the CDR3 is TGTGCCAGCAGAGGAGACAGGGTTGGAGAGCAGTACTTC. It translates to CASRGDRVGEQYF.

This chain connects TRBV19 to TRBJ2-5, with D hard to call. Germline V CDR1 and CDR2: LNHDA, SQIVND (reference sequence). V was pared by 5 bases and J by 2 bases, with 3 bases between. The CDR3 runs 11 residues. CDR3 protein: CASSPQETQYF. CDR3 nucleotides: TGTGCCAGTAGTCCTCAAGAGACCCAGTACTTC.

The DNA for the CDR3 is TGTGCCAGCAGTTACGGGGCAGGGTCGCTTGAGCAGTACTTC. Translating gives CASSYGAGSLEQYF. The chain combines TRBV6-5 with TRBJ2-7; TRBD1 is a possible D gene (5 bases). V shed 2 bases and J shed 7 bases, with 15 bases lying between them. The CDR3 is made up of 14 amino acids. CDR1 MNHEY and CDR2 SVGAGI come from the germline V gene.

The chain carries TRBV7-8 and TRBJ1-3; D is unresolved. The germline V gene encodes CDR1 SGHVS and CDR2 FQNEAQ. Trimming removed 5 bases from V and 2 bases from J, with 7 bases in between. CDR3 size: 13 residues. CDR3 in amino acids: CASSPLPGNTIYF. For the CDR3, the DNA is TGTGCCAGCAGCCCACTTCCTGGAAACACCATATATTTT. Variable domain in full (rest from reference TRBV7-8 and TRBJ1-3): GAGVSQSPRYKVAKRGQDVALRCDPISGHVSLFWYQQALGQGPEFLTYFQNEAQLDKSGLPSDRFFAERPEGSVSTLKIQRTQQEDSAVYLCASSPLPGNTIYFGEGSWLTVV.

The chain has TRBV24-1 and TRBJ1-1; 7 bases fit TRBD1. V was pared by 7 bases and J by 5 bases, with 6 bases of the junction left unmatched. The CDR3 sequence is 13 residues long. Germline CDR1 and CDR2: KGHDR and SFDVKD. The CDR3 is CATRGTVGTEAFF. CDR3 nucleotides: TGTGCCACCAGGGGGACAGTTGGGACTGAAGCTTTCTTT.

The sample holds one count of this clone. The chain carries TRBV19 and TRBJ1-2; no firm D call. Trimming pared 8 bases from V and 5 bases from J, leaving 18 bases between. Looked up from germline, CDR1 is LNHDA and CDR2 is SQIVND (reference sequence). The CDR3 is 14 residues long. The CDR3 loop is CASVKIAGGYGYTF. The CDR3, as DNA: TGTGCCAGTGTTAAGATAGCCGGAGGGTATGGCTACACCTTC.

The V gene is TRBV12-5, the J gene TRBJ2-2; D uncertain. This CDR3 region has 15 residues. With 0 bases removed from V and 1 base from J, the gap between germline ends came to 6 bases. Germline V gene data show CDR1 as LGHNT and CDR2 as FRNRAP. As DNA, the CDR3 is TGTGCTAGTGGTTTGGTCGAGAGGAACACCGGGGAGCTGTTTTTT. Protein: CASGLVERNTGELFF.

This chain joins TRBV7-2 and TRBJ2-3, with 8 bases matching TRBD1. Per germline, CDR1 SGHTA and CDR2 FQGNSA. V shed 1 base, J shed 7 bases, and the junction held 4 bases outside the gene matches. CDR3 length equals 14 residues. The CDR3 reads CASSLGTGPNTQYF. As DNA, the CDR3 is TGTGCCAGCAGCTTAGGGACAGGGCCGAATACGCAGTATTTT.

The J gene is TRBJ2-7, the V gene TRBV28, with D possibly being TRBD1 (5 bases). The germline V and J ends were trimmed by 8 bases and 0 bases, with 17 bases remaining between them. There are 15 residues in the CDR3. CDR1 is MDHEN, CDR2 SYDVKM, per germline. CDR3 sequence reads: CASVPKGSFSYEQYF. The CDR3 DNA is TGTGCCAGCGTACCAAAGGGGTCCTTCTCCTACGAGCAGTACTTC.

This clone was picked up one time. This chain links TRBV21-1 with TRBJ2-5; the listed D gene, TRBD2, was not tested against the DNA. TRBV21-1 counts as a pseudogene. CDR3 size: 16 residues. The chain's CDR3 is CASSSKGRGLQETQYF. The CDR3 DNA reads TGTGCCAGCAGCTCAAAGGGGAGGGGACTTCAAGAGACCCAGTACTTC.

The chain combines TRBV12-2 with TRBJ2-7; no check of the table's D call, TRBD2, against the DNA was made. TRBV12-2 corresponds to a pseudogene. There are 11 residues in the CDR3. The CDR3 loop is CASRLRYEQYF. For the CDR3, the DNA is TGTGCAAGTCGCCTCCGCTACGAGCAGTACTTC.

The gene calls are TRBV30 and TRBJ2-7; 9 nucleotides match TRBD1. V gave up 0 bases and J gave up 2 bases; unmatched junction bases: 5. This CDR3 has 15 residues. In germline, CDR1 is GTSNPN, CDR2 SVGIG (reference sequence). CDR3 in DNA: TGTGCCTGGAGTGTTCGACAGGGGGTGACCTACGAGCAGTACTTC. This codes for CAWSVRQGVTYEQYF.

The chain combines TRBV5-8 with TRBJ1-3; tentative D call: TRBD1 (5 bases). This CDR3 region has 14 residues. Between the trimmed V and J ends, which lost 4 bases and 4 bases, there was a span of 12 bases. Germline V gene lookup returns CDR1 SGHTS and CDR2 YDEGEE. The CDR3 loop is CASSTGRAGNTIYF. The CDR3, as DNA: TGTGCCAGCAGCACCGGCAGGGCCGGAAACACCATATATTTT. Full variable domain (rest looked up from reference TRBV5-8 and TRBJ1-3): EAGVTQSPTHLIKTRGQQATLRCSPISGHTSVYWYQQALGLGLQFLLWYDEGEERNRGNFPPRFSGRQFPNYSSELNVNALELEDSALYLCASSTGRAGNTIYFGEGSWLTVV.

The chain uses TRBV4-3 and TRBJ2-7, with a possible D match to TRBD2 (6 bases). The germline CDR1 and CDR2 sequences are LGHNA and YSLEER. This CDR3 has 15 residues. The V end lost 0 bases, the J end lost 2 bases, and 11 bases lay between the germline ends. In DNA, the CDR3 is TGCGCCAGCAGCCAAGATTGGGCGGGGCCCTACGAGCAGTACTTC. Protein sequence: CASSQDWAGPYEQYF.

In this sample, this clone turned up once. The genes are TRBV7-9 and TRBJ1-4; TRBD1 is a possible D gene (6 bases). The V gene lost 4 bases and the J gene lost 12 bases, with 18 bases spanning the gap. The V gene's germline CDR1 is SEHNR and CDR2 FQNEAQ (reference sequence). This CDR3 contains 14 residues. The CDR3 coding sequence is TGTGCCAGCAGCTCCTCCGGGGCCACAGGGCAACTGTTTTTT. This codes for CASSSSGATGQLFF.

V and J are TRBV6-4 and TRBJ2-2, with 11 nucleotides matching TRBD2. Unmatched junction bases numbered 3, after V lost 5 bases and J lost 1 base. This CDR3 has 16 residues. Germline CDR1 reads MRHNA; CDR2 reads SNTAGT. The CDR3 here is CASSSLAGGNTGELFF. The CDR3 DNA follows: TGTGCCAGCAGTTCCCTAGCGGGGGGGAACACCGGGGAGCTGTTTTTT.

This clone was seen once. The V gene is TRBV6-2 or TRBV6-3, the J gene TRBJ1-3; D is undetermined. The germline gives CDR1 MNHEY, CDR2 SVGEGT. V shed 2 bases and J shed 2 bases, with 10 bases lying between them. This CDR3 comprises 15 residues. CDR3 residues: CASSYGRQTGNTIYF. CDR3 in DNA: TGTGCCAGCAGTTACGGGAGGCAAACTGGAAACACCATATATTTT.

V gene TRBV3-1 (or the pseudogene TRBV3-2) combines with J gene TRBJ2-2, with TRBD2 identical over 8 bases. The CDR3 sequence is 18 residues long. Germline CDR1 LGHDT, CDR2 YNNKEL (reference sequence). Germline trimming cut 4 bases from V and 5 bases from J; bases unmatched to any gene: 15. The CDR3 loop reads CASSRVGGSGMVTGELFF. In DNA form, the CDR3 reads TGTGCCAGCAGCCGGGTCGGGGGTAGCGGGATGGTAACCGGGGAGCTGTTTTTT.

J is TRBJ1-2 and V is TRBV19, with 8 bases lining up with TRBD1. CDR3 length: 15 residues. Germline trimming cut 5 bases from V and 2 bases from J; bases unmatched to any gene: 7. Germline lookup yields CDR1 LNHDA and CDR2 SQIVND (reference sequence). The CDR3 reads CASSVGQGRNYGYTF. As DNA, the CDR3 is TGTGCCAGTAGTGTTGGACAGGGAAGAAACTATGGCTACACCTTC.